The next 20 T cell receptor beta chains were all read from a single sample in a study of draining lymph node invasion in breast cancer. TCRdb analysed the bulk RNA-seq reads with MiXCR anew, one entry per CDR3 protein. Among some 3,000 distinct CDR3 sequences listed, around 70% were seen once. Memory regulatory T cells were sorted as CD4+ CD45RA- CD25high cells. The sequenced sample consisted of sorted memory Tregs from a lymph node. The receptors originated from a female donor with luminal breast cancer.

The chain links TRBV27 to TRBJ1-6; the match to TRBD1 covers 9 bases. With 7 bases clipped from V and 7 bases from J, the junction kept 11 bases outside the gene matches. The CDR3 runs 16 residues. Germline-derived CDR1 and CDR2 are MNHEY and SMNVEV (reference sequence). The DNA of the CDR3 is TGTGCCAGCACAAAAACAGGGGGCGCCGAGAATTCACCCCTCCACTTT. Its translation is CASTKTGGAENSPLHF.

V and J are TRBV14 and TRBJ2-7, with D uncertain. The CDR3 is 12 amino acids. CDR1 and CDR2 (germline): SGHDN, FVKESK. Trimming shortened V by 1 base and J by 8 bases, and 9 bases separated the two germline ends. This chain's CDR3 is CASSQVLGQQYF. CDR3 DNA sequence: TGTGCCAGCAGCCAAGTTTTAGGACAGCAGTACTTC. The full variable domain, completed using reference TRBV14 and TRBJ2-7, is EAGVTQFPSHSVIEKGQTVTLRCDPISGHDNLYWYRRVMGKEIKFLLHFVKESKQDESGMPNNRFLAERTGGTYSTLKVQPAELEDSGVYFCASSQVLGQQYFGPGTRLTVT.

V usage is TRBV20-1 and J usage is TRBJ2-7; TRBD2 agrees at 7 bases. Trimming took 4 bases from V and 5 from J; bases not matched to a gene: 14. The germline CDR1 and CDR2 sequences are DFQATT and SNEGSKA (reference sequence). The CDR3 is 15 amino acids. The CDR3 DNA follows: TGCAGTGCTAAACCAGGTGCGGGAGTTGTCCACGAGCAGTACTTC. It is translated as CSAKPGAGVVHEQYF.

The V gene is TRBV3-1, the J gene TRBJ2-7; 10 bases align to TRBD1. The germline V gene has CDR1 LGHDT and CDR2 YNNKEL (reference sequence). This CDR3 region has 15 residues. J gave up 5 bases and V 1 base, and 5 bases lay outside the gene matches. The CDR3 region has the DNA TGTGCCAGCAGCCAAGTCGGGACAGGGGTCAACGAGCAGTACTTC. It specifies CASSQVGTGVNEQYF.

The rearrangement links TRBV6-5 to TRBJ2-1, with 9 bases identical to TRBD2. Germline V gene lookup returns CDR1 MNHEY and CDR2 SVGAGI. The V and J ends lost 7 bases and 2 bases, in that order; junction bases with no gene match: 6. CDR3 length: 15 amino acids. CDR3 sequence (DNA): TGTGCCAGCAAGCCGACTAGCGGTACCTACAATGAGCAGTTCTTC. Residues: CASKPTSGTYNEQFF.

The chain has TRBV28 and TRBJ1-1; D is ambiguous. Germline-derived CDR1 and CDR2 are MDHEN and SYDVKM. The CDR3 has 15 residues. Between the trimmed V and J ends, which lost 5 bases and 9 bases, there was a span of 22 bases. The CDR3 sequence is CASSPVVPVTPQAFF. The CDR3 bases are TGTGCCAGCAGTCCCGTTGTGCCCGTGACCCCCCAAGCTTTCTTT. Using reference TRBV28 and TRBJ1-1 for the parts outside the CDR3, the full variable domain is DVKVTQSSRYLVKRTGEKVFLECVQDMDHENMFWYRQDPGLGLRLIYFSYDVKMKEKGDIPEGYSVSREKKERFSLILESASTNQTSMYLCASSPVVPVTPQAFFGQGTRLTVV.

A single count supports this clonotype. The chain couples TRBV4-1 to TRBJ1-5, with D tentatively TRBD1 (6 bases). This CDR3 comprises 19 residues. V shed 0 bases and J shed 2 bases, with 20 bases lying between them. Per germline, CDR1 MGHRA and CDR2 YSYEKL. CDR3 region: CASSQEGGPSDRRNQPQHF. The CDR3 DNA is TGCGCCAGCAGCCAAGAGGGGGGCCCCTCAGACAGGCGCAATCAGCCCCAGCATTTT.

The chain is built from TRBV27 and TRBJ2-7; D possibly corresponds to TRBD1 (6 bases). The CDR3 has 13 amino acids. Germline assignment: CDR1 MNHEY and CDR2 SMNVEV (reference sequence). The ends were cut back, 3 bases at V and 1 base at J, with 7 bases in the middle. DNA of the CDR3: TGTGCCAGCAGTTTTGGGACATCCTACGAGCAGTACTTC. Its translation is CASSFGTSYEQYF.

The gene calls are TRBV12-3 or TRBV12-4 and TRBJ1-5, with D possibly being TRBD1 (5 bases). V lost 5 bases and J 7 bases, leaving 12 bases between the germline ends. The CDR3 runs to 13 residues. The CDR3 protein is CASSRQNGQPQHF. The CDR3 DNA sequence: TGTGCCAGCAGTCGACAGAACGGACAGCCCCAGCATTTT.

As for this clonotype: Germline is not matched at one junction end, which may reflect a read error. The rearrangement links TRBV2 to TRBJ2-7; no clear D. The CDR3 runs 11 residues. CDR1 and CDR2 (germline): SNHLY, FYNNEI. The CDR3 nucleotides read TGTGACAGCAGCGCTGTATACGAGCAGTACTTC. This gives the protein CDSSAVYEQYF.

The genes are TRBV7-9 and TRBJ2-5, with D unclear. Trimming removed 2 bases at V and 1 base at J, with 14 bases between. The germline gives CDR1 SEHNR, CDR2 FQNEAQ (reference sequence). The CDR3 runs 16 residues. Here the CDR3 DNA reads TGTGCCAGCAGCTTAATGACATCCCCTTTCCAAGAGACCCAGTACTTC. This codes for CASSLMTSPFQETQYF.

The V call is TRBV4-2, the J call TRBJ1-5; no clear D. The CDR3 is 14 amino acids. V lost 8 bases and J lost 3, with 14 bases in between. Germline V CDR1 and CDR2: LGHNA, YNFKEQ. CDR3 DNA: TGTGCCAGCGGCCCCGCCGGACCCAATCAGCCCCAGCATTTT. It yields the protein CASGPAGPNQPQHF.

This chain uses TRBV7-2 with TRBJ1-4; TRBD1 is a possible D gene (5 bases). The germline gives CDR1 SGHTA, CDR2 FQGNSA. The V gene lost 1 base and the J gene lost 5 bases, with 8 bases spanning the gap. This CDR3 comprises 14 residues. This chain's CDR3 is CASSLGGGNEKLFF. For the CDR3, the DNA is TGTGCCAGCAGCTTAGGGGGGGGAAATGAAAAACTGTTTTTT. The variable domain in full, with the rest retrieved from reference TRBV7-2 and TRBJ1-4, is GAGVSQSPSNKVTEKGKDVELRCDPISGHTALYWYRQSLGQGLEFLIYFQGNSAPDKSGLPSDRFSAERTGGSVSTLTIQRTQQEDSAVYLCASSLGGGNEKLFFGSGTQLSVL.

This chain joins TRBV7-6 and TRBJ1-1, with TRBD1 as a possible D gene (6 bases). Germline CDR1 SGHVS, CDR2 FNYEAQ. Trimming cost V 6 bases and J 1 base, with 6 bases left between them. This CDR3 spans 12 amino acids. The CDR3 DNA reads TGTGCCAGCAGGGGACAGAACACTGAAGCTTTCTTT. It specifies CASRGQNTEAFF.

Here the CDR3 DNA reads TGTGCCAGCAGCTTAGGGACTAGTAAGGATGAGCAGTTCTTC. Its translation: CASSLGTSKDEQFF. The chain uses TRBV11-2 and TRBJ2-1, with 7 bases fitting TRBD2. V lost 1 base and J lost 8; bases outside the gene matches: 5. This CDR3 has 14 residues. Germline values: CDR1 SGHAT, CDR2 FQNNGV. Looking up the rest from reference TRBV11-2 and TRBJ2-1 gives the full variable domain: EAGVAQSPRYKIIEKRQSVAFWCNPISGHATLYWYQQILGQGPKLLIQFQNNGVVDDSQLPKDRFSAERLKGVDSTLKIQPAKLEDSAVYLCASSLGTSKDEQFFGPGTRLTVL.

The chain recombines TRBV29-1 with TRBJ2-3; 13 bases line up with TRBD2. J lost 2 bases, V lost 7 bases, and 9 bases had no gene match. CDR3 size: 16 residues. Germline CDR1 is SQVTM and CDR2 is ANQGSEA. The CDR3 region is CSALGLAGLYTDTQYF. CDR3 DNA: TGCAGCGCCCTGGGACTAGCGGGGCTATACACAGATACGCAGTATTTT.

The chain carries TRBV28 and TRBJ1-2, with D maybe TRBD1 (5 bases). Trimming took 10 bases from V and 0 from J, leaving 12 bases between them. Germline V gene data show CDR1 as MDHEN and CDR2 as SYDVKM. CDR3 length: 13 amino acids. Written as DNA, the CDR3 is TGTGCCACCCGGGACCCTTCTAACTATGGCTACACCTTC. Protein sequence: CATRDPSNYGYTF.

V usage is TRBV6-2 or TRBV6-3 and J usage is TRBJ2-1, with TRBD2 matching over 11 bases. Germline V gene data show CDR1 as MNHEY and CDR2 as SVGEGT. CDR3 length: 14 amino acids. The V and J ends lost 9 bases and 0 bases, in that order; junction bases with no gene match: 1. CDR3 in amino acids: CASTSGSSYNEQFF. In DNA form, the CDR3 reads TGTGCCAGTACTAGCGGGAGCTCCTACAATGAGCAGTTCTTC.

V gene TRBV19 combines with J gene TRBJ2-1; the match to TRBD2 covers 7 bases. Per germline, CDR1 LNHDA and CDR2 SQIVND (reference sequence). CDR3 length: 16 amino acids. The ends lost 3 bases at V and 7 bases at J; junction bases unmatched: 12. CDR3: CASSMAGTIVLNEQFF. The CDR3 coding sequence is TGTGCCAGTAGTATGGCCGGGACTATCGTTTTAAATGAGCAGTTCTTC. The full variable domain, its missing parts supplied by reference TRBV19 and TRBJ2-1, is DGGITQSPKYLFRKEGQNVTLSCEQNLNHDAMYWYRQDPGQGLRLIYYSQIVNDFQKGDIAEGYSVSREKKESFPLTVTSAQKNPTAFYLCASSMAGTIVLNEQFFGPGTRLTVL.

This rearrangement joins TRBV11-2 to TRBJ2-5, with D perhaps matching TRBD2 (6 bases). The germline V and J ends were trimmed by 2 bases and 5 bases, with 12 bases remaining between them. Germline CDR1 SGHAT, CDR2 FQNNGV. The CDR3 is 14 amino acids. CDR3 region: CASSLRLVVETQYF. As DNA, the CDR3 is TGTGCCAGCAGCTTACGACTAGTAGTTGAGACCCAGTACTTC.